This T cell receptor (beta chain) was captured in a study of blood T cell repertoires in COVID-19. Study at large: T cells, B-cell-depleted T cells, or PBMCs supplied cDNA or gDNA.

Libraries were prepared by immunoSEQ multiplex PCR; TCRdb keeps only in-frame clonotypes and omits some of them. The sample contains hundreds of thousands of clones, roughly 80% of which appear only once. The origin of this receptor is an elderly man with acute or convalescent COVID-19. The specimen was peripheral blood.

CDR3 sequence: CASSPSRDRGRYGYTF. The CDR3, as DNA: TGTGCCAGCAGTCCCTCCCGGGACAGGGGGCGCTATGGCTACACCTTC. The chain is built from TRBV28 and TRBJ1-2; 12 bases line up with TRBD1. The ends lost 5 bases at V and 4 bases at J; junction bases unmatched: 8. Germline lookup yields CDR1 MDHEN and CDR2 SYDVKM. This CDR3 has 16 amino acids.